This is a list of T cell receptor beta chains from one sample in a study of shared clonotypes between healthy human individuals. Data came from immunoSEQ multiplex PCR; TCRdb stores just in-frame clones and leaves some out. Of some 2,400,000 clones in the sample, nearly 97% are singletons; the top ten hold roughly 0.13%. Sequencing was carried out using naive CD4+ T cells sorted from blood. These receptors were obtained from a man aged 18 to 29 in good health. Both conserved end residues are part of each CDR3. The order of the fields is D gene, J gene, clone size, V gene, CDR3 DNA, CDR3 protein. The D gene is left open where the match is weak. Expanded clones are given a class, and other clones once, few, many or no size at all.

D gene: .
J gene: TRBJ1-4
clone size: few
V gene: TRBV14
CDR3 DNA: TGTGCCAGCAGCCTCCTACGGGGTGCGGAGGAAAAACTGTTTTTT
CDR3 protein: CASSLLRGAEEKLFF

D gene: .
J gene: TRBJ2-2
clone size: .
V gene: TRBV30
CDR3 DNA: TGTGCCTGGAGCACGCGGGAAATGACAGGGGAGCTGTTTTTT
CDR3 protein: CAWSTREMTGELFF

D gene: .
J gene: TRBJ2-7
clone size: .
V gene: TRBV7-9
CDR3 DNA: TGTGCCAGCAGCTTAGGTGCCACACAAGGGCAGTACTTC
CDR3 protein: CASSLGATQGQYF

D gene: .
J gene: TRBJ2-1
clone size: .
V gene: TRBV6-5
CDR3 DNA: TGTGCCAGCAGTTACTCGAGATCAACGGTGTCAAATGGGCAGTTCTTC
CDR3 protein: CASSYSRSTVSNGQFF

D gene: TRBD1
J gene: TRBJ1-5
clone size: .
V gene: TRBV28
CDR3 DNA: TGTGCCACCCATGGACAGGGGCAGAACAATCAGCCCCAGCATTTT
CDR3 protein: CATHGQGQNNQPQHF

D gene: .
J gene: TRBJ2-7
clone size: .
V gene: TRBV18
CDR3 DNA: TGTGCCAGCTCACTCTCCGGGACGGGCTCCTACGAGCAGTACTTC
CDR3 protein: CASSLSGTGSYEQYF

D gene: TRBD2
J gene: TRBJ2-7
clone size: .
V gene: TRBV27
CDR3 DNA: TGTGCCAGCAGTGGGCAGGGAGGGACTCACGAGCAGTACTTC
CDR3 protein: CASSGQGGTHEQYF

D gene: TRBD1
J gene: TRBJ2-7
clone size: .
V gene: TRBV7-9
CDR3 DNA: TGTGCCAGCAGCCCCCCACCGGGACAGGGCTCCTACGAGCAGTACTTC
CDR3 protein: CASSPPPGQGSYEQYF

D gene: TRBD1
J gene: TRBJ2-2
clone size: .
V gene: TRBV11-1
CDR3 DNA: TGTGCCAGCAGCTTAGGAACTTCCGGGACAGGGAGCGCCGGGGAGCTGTTTTTT
CDR3 protein: CASSLGTSGTGSAGELFF

D gene: TRBD2
J gene: TRBJ2-3
clone size: .
V gene: TRBV7-3
CDR3 DNA: TGTGCCAGCAGCCTAGCGGGGCCCACAGATACGCAGTATTTT
CDR3 protein: CASSLAGPTDTQYF

D gene: .
J gene: TRBJ1-1
clone size: .
V gene: TRBV6-5
CDR3 DNA: TGTGCCAGCAGTTATCTGAGTACCACTGAAGCTTTCTTT
CDR3 protein: CASSYLSTTEAFF

D gene: .
J gene: TRBJ1-2
clone size: .
V gene: TRBV7-2
CDR3 DNA: TGTGCCAGCAGCTTAGGGGGCCATCTTCTCTATGGCTACACCTTC
CDR3 protein: CASSLGGHLLYGYTF

D gene: .
J gene: TRBJ1-3
clone size: .
V gene: TRBV11-2
CDR3 DNA: TGTGCCAGCAGCTTAGTAGAAGGACTCTCTGGAAACACCATATATTTT
CDR3 protein: CASSLVEGLSGNTIYF

D gene: TRBD1
J gene: TRBJ1-1
clone size: .
V gene: TRBV28
CDR3 DNA: TGTGCCAGCAGGACGGGACAGCCCATGAACACTGAAGCTTTCTTT
CDR3 protein: CASRTGQPMNTEAFF

D gene: .
J gene: TRBJ2-7
clone size: .
V gene: TRBV6-9
CDR3 DNA: TGTGCCACCCGCCTCCCGGCAGATTCCTACGAGCAGTACTTC
CDR3 protein: CATRLPADSYEQYF

D gene: .
J gene: TRBJ1-6
clone size: .
V gene: TRBV15
CDR3 DNA: TGTGCCACCAGCAGAGAAACTACCGCTGGTTCACCCCTCCACTTT
CDR3 protein: CATSRETTAGSPLHF

D gene: TRBD1
J gene: TRBJ2-7
clone size: .
V gene: TRBV5-4
CDR3 DNA: TGTGCCAGCAGCCTGAGGGCCGGGACAGGGGTCCTTCTCTACGAGCAGTACTTC
CDR3 protein: CASSLRAGTGVLLYEQYF

D gene: TRBD2
J gene: TRBJ2-7
clone size: .
V gene: TRBV10-3
CDR3 DNA: TGTGCCACCCTAGCGGACCCCTCCTACGAGCAGTACTTC
CDR3 protein: CATLADPSYEQYF

D gene: .
J gene: TRBJ2-4
clone size: .
V gene: TRBV5-1
CDR3 DNA: TGCGCCAGCAGCCTCGAGGGAGTGGGCAAAAACATTCAGTACTTC
CDR3 protein: CASSLEGVGKNIQYF

D gene: TRBD1
J gene: TRBJ1-2
clone size: .
V gene: TRBV5-4
CDR3 DNA: TGTGCCAGCAGCGGGACAGGGTATGGCTACACCTTC
CDR3 protein: CASSGTGYGYTF

D gene: .
J gene: TRBJ1-1
clone size: .
V gene: TRBV10-3
CDR3 DNA: TGTGCCATCAGTGACCTCTTCACTGAAGCTTTCTTT
CDR3 protein: CAISDLFTEAFF

D gene: .
J gene: TRBJ2-7
clone size: .
V gene: TRBV5-4
CDR3 DNA: TGTGCCAGCAGCTCCCCCCGGGGCAACTACGAGCAGTACTTC
CDR3 protein: CASSSPRGNYEQYF

D gene: TRBD1
J gene: TRBJ2-1
clone size: .
V gene: TRBV5-4
CDR3 DNA: TGTGCCAGCAGCCCGGACAGGGCCTACAATGAGCAGTTCTTC
CDR3 protein: CASSPDRAYNEQFF

D gene: TRBD2
J gene: TRBJ2-7
clone size: .
V gene: TRBV11-3
CDR3 DNA: TGTGCCAGCAGCTTAGAAGCGGGAGGCACCTACGAGCAGTACTTC
CDR3 protein: CASSLEAGGTYEQYF

D gene: .
J gene: TRBJ1-3
clone size: .
V gene: TRBV5-1
CDR3 DNA: TGCGCCAGCAGCTTGGCCCTCGGCGGTGGAAACACCATATATTTT
CDR3 protein: CASSLALGGGNTIYF

D gene: .
J gene: TRBJ1-1
clone size: .
V gene: TRBV18
CDR3 DNA: TGTGCCAGCTCACCAGCGGGGCTGAACACTGAAGCTTTCTTT
CDR3 protein: CASSPAGLNTEAFF

D gene: .
J gene: TRBJ1-5
clone size: .
V gene: TRBV27
CDR3 DNA: TGTGCCAGCAGTCCCAGGCGGGGAAGAGACGGACAGCCCCAGCATTTT
CDR3 protein: CASSPRRGRDGQPQHF

D gene: TRBD1
J gene: TRBJ1-2
clone size: .
V gene: TRBV4-3
CDR3 DNA: TGCGCCAGCAGCTCGGTGGGACAGGGGGCGCCGGGCTATGGCTACACCTTC
CDR3 protein: CASSSVGQGAPGYGYTF

D gene: .
J gene: TRBJ1-6
clone size: .
V gene: TRBV6-1
CDR3 DNA: TGTGCCAGCAGTGGACAGATTAATAATTCACCCCTCCACTTT
CDR3 protein: CASSGQINNSPLHF

D gene: .
J gene: TRBJ1-4
clone size: .
V gene: TRBV18
CDR3 DNA: TGTGCCAGCTCACCATCCTACGTGGAAACTAATGAAAAACTGTTTTTT
CDR3 protein: CASSPSYVETNEKLFF

D gene: TRBD1
J gene: TRBJ2-7
clone size: .
V gene: TRBV7-2
CDR3 DNA: TGTGCCAGCAGCTCGGACAGGGTAGTTTCCTACGAGCAGTACTTC
CDR3 protein: CASSSDRVVSYEQYF

D gene: .
J gene: TRBJ1-1
clone size: once
V gene: TRBV28
CDR3 DNA: TGTGCCAGCAGCTTTAAGAACACTGAAGCTTTCTTT
CDR3 protein: CASSFKNTEAFF

D gene: .
J gene: TRBJ2-5
clone size: .
V gene: TRBV5-1
CDR3 DNA: TGCGCCAGCAGCTTCGACTGGGAGACCCAGTACTTC
CDR3 protein: CASSFDWETQYF

D gene: TRBD1
J gene: TRBJ2-7
clone size: .
V gene: TRBV7-6
CDR3 DNA: TGTGCCAGCAGCTTAGTGACAGGGTTCGAGCAGTACTTC
CDR3 protein: CASSLVTGFEQYF

D gene: .
J gene: TRBJ1-1
clone size: .
V gene: TRBV20-1
CDR3 DNA: TGCAGTGCCCCGGGGATTGCTGAAGCTTTCTTT
CDR3 protein: CSAPGIAEAFF

D gene: .
J gene: TRBJ2-1
clone size: .
V gene: TRBV5-1
CDR3 DNA: TGCGCCAGCAGCTTGGTCCCAGAGAGCTCCTACAATGAGCAGTTCTTC
CDR3 protein: CASSLVPESSYNEQFF

D gene: .
J gene: TRBJ2-7
clone size: once
V gene: TRBV13
CDR3 DNA: TGTGCCAGCAGCCGCAGGGTCTACGAGCAGTACTTC
CDR3 protein: CASSRRVYEQYF

D gene: TRBD1
J gene: TRBJ1-2
clone size: .
V gene: TRBV10-3
CDR3 DNA: TGTGCCATCAGTGCTACAGGGGGCCCCTTTGGCTACACCTTC
CDR3 protein: CAISATGGPFGYTF

D gene: TRBD1
J gene: TRBJ2-7
clone size: .
V gene: TRBV28
CDR3 DNA: TGTGCCAGCAGGAGGGACAGGGGGTTCTACGAGCAGTACTTC
CDR3 protein: CASRRDRGFYEQYF

D gene: TRBD2
J gene: TRBJ2-1
clone size: .
V gene: TRBV5-4
CDR3 DNA: TGTGCCAGCAGCCTACTAGCGCCAACCTACAATGAGCAGTTCTTC
CDR3 protein: CASSLLAPTYNEQFF

D gene: .
J gene: TRBJ2-3
clone size: .
V gene: TRBV30
CDR3 DNA: TGTGCCTGGGATGATGGGTTTTCAGATACGCAGTATTTT
CDR3 protein: CAWDDGFSDTQYF

D gene: .
J gene: TRBJ1-3
clone size: .
V gene: TRBV18
CDR3 DNA: TGTGCCAGCTCACCACGGAGGGAAGGGTCTGGAAACACCATATATTTT
CDR3 protein: CASSPRREGSGNTIYF

D gene: .
J gene: TRBJ2-1
clone size: .
V gene: TRBV5-6
CDR3 DNA: TGTGCCAGCAAACTGTACAATGAGCAGTTCTTC
CDR3 protein: CASKLYNEQFF

D gene: .
J gene: TRBJ1-1
clone size: .
V gene: TRBV29-1
CDR3 DNA: TGCAGCGCCGCCGACAGGTCCGAGAACACTGAAGCTTTCTTT
CDR3 protein: CSAADRSENTEAFF

D gene: .
J gene: TRBJ2-1
clone size: few
V gene: TRBV5-1
CDR3 DNA: TGCGCCAGCAGCTTGGAAGGGGGCTCCTACAATGAGCAGTTCTTC
CDR3 protein: CASSLEGGSYNEQFF

D gene: TRBD1
J gene: TRBJ2-7
clone size: .
V gene: TRBV27
CDR3 DNA: TGTGCCAGCAGTTTTTACAGGGGTTCGGGCTACGAGCAGTACTTC
CDR3 protein: CASSFYRGSGYEQYF

D gene: .
J gene: TRBJ2-7
clone size: .
V gene: TRBV29-1
CDR3 DNA: TGCAGCGTCAGAGGGTCCTACGAGCAGTACTTC
CDR3 protein: CSVRGSYEQYF

D gene: TRBD1
J gene: TRBJ2-5
clone size: .
V gene: TRBV5-1
CDR3 DNA: TGCGCCAGCAGTTTCGGACAGGGGGAAGAGACCCAGTACTTC
CDR3 protein: CASSFGQGEETQYF

D gene: TRBD2
J gene: TRBJ2-1
clone size: .
V gene: TRBV7-8
CDR3 DNA: TGTGCCAGCAGCTTCCAGCGGACTAGGAATGAGCAGTTCTTC
CDR3 protein: CASSFQRTRNEQFF

D gene: .
J gene: TRBJ2-5
clone size: .
V gene: TRBV7-8
CDR3 DNA: TGTGCCAGCAGCCCCCAACTCCAAGAGACCCAGTACTTC
CDR3 protein: CASSPQLQETQYF

D gene: .
J gene: TRBJ2-3
clone size: .
V gene: TRBV7-9
CDR3 DNA: TGTGCCAGCAGCCCACGGGACCCCACAGATACGCAGTATTTT
CDR3 protein: CASSPRDPTDTQYF

D gene: TRBD2
J gene: TRBJ2-5
clone size: .
V gene: TRBV10-3
CDR3 DNA: TGTGCCATCAAGATCGGGGATAGCGGGAGTGATAGGGAGACCCAGTACTTC
CDR3 protein: CAIKIGDSGSDRETQYF

D gene: .
J gene: TRBJ2-5
clone size: .
V gene: TRBV6-5
CDR3 DNA: TGTGCCAGCAGTTATAGCGTGTCCTGGGAGACCCAGTACTTC
CDR3 protein: CASSYSVSWETQYF

D gene: TRBD2
J gene: TRBJ2-7
clone size: .
V gene: TRBV11-2
CDR3 DNA: TGTGCCAGCAGCCTCCTAGCGGGGGGCCCTAGCTCCTACGAGCAGTACTTC
CDR3 protein: CASSLLAGGPSSYEQYF

D gene: TRBD1
J gene: TRBJ2-7
clone size: .
V gene: TRBV18
CDR3 DNA: TGTGCCAGCTCACTGCTCTCGGGACAGGGGAAGGGTACCGAGCAGTACTTC
CDR3 protein: CASSLLSGQGKGTEQYF

D gene: .
J gene: TRBJ2-1
clone size: few
V gene: TRBV30
CDR3 DNA: TGTGCCTGGAGTGTACTCGGTGCGGGGGAGCAGTTCTTC
CDR3 protein: CAWSVLGAGEQFF

D gene: TRBD2
J gene: TRBJ2-1
clone size: .
V gene: TRBV27
CDR3 DNA: TGTGCCAGCAGTTGGTCTAGCGGGAGTTATGAGCAGTTCTTC
CDR3 protein: CASSWSSGSYEQFF

D gene: .
J gene: TRBJ2-7
clone size: once
V gene: TRBV5-6
CDR3 DNA: TGTGCCAGCAGCTCCTTTCGAGGGAAGGGCTACGAGCAGTACTTC
CDR3 protein: CASSSFRGKGYEQYF